The clone carrying this TCR beta chain occurred many times. The antigen is unknown. Axillary draining lymph nodes of breast cancer patients supplied the node samples. This sample is part of a study of breast tumors, draining lymph nodes, adjacent tissues. Overall study findings and caveats: Luminal-like breast cancer showed significantly greater tumor-nontumor repertoire similarity than basal-like breast cancer did. Most tumor T cells seemingly derive from lymph node, then expand in tumor.

Using its own MiXCR run on the multiplex PCR reads, TCRdb lists one record per CDR3 protein. This table has over 150,000 distinct CDR3 sequences, 30% to 40% appearing once. Per the germline V gene, CDR1 is DFQATT and CDR2 is SNEGSKA (reference sequence). The length of the CDR3 is 15 residues. V shed 5 bases and J shed 1 base, with 17 bases lying between them. What was sequenced was axillary lymph node tissue. This chain uses TRBV20-1 with TRBJ2-5; tentatively, D is TRBD1 or TRBD2 (5 bases each). This clonotype originated in a female donor with breast cancer. Some clones in this sample may be carry-over from other donors' samples. For the CDR3, the DNA is TGCAGTGCTGGCCTTGGGGGTTGGGGCCAAGAGACCCAGTACTTC. This sequence encodes CSAGLGGWGQETQYF.